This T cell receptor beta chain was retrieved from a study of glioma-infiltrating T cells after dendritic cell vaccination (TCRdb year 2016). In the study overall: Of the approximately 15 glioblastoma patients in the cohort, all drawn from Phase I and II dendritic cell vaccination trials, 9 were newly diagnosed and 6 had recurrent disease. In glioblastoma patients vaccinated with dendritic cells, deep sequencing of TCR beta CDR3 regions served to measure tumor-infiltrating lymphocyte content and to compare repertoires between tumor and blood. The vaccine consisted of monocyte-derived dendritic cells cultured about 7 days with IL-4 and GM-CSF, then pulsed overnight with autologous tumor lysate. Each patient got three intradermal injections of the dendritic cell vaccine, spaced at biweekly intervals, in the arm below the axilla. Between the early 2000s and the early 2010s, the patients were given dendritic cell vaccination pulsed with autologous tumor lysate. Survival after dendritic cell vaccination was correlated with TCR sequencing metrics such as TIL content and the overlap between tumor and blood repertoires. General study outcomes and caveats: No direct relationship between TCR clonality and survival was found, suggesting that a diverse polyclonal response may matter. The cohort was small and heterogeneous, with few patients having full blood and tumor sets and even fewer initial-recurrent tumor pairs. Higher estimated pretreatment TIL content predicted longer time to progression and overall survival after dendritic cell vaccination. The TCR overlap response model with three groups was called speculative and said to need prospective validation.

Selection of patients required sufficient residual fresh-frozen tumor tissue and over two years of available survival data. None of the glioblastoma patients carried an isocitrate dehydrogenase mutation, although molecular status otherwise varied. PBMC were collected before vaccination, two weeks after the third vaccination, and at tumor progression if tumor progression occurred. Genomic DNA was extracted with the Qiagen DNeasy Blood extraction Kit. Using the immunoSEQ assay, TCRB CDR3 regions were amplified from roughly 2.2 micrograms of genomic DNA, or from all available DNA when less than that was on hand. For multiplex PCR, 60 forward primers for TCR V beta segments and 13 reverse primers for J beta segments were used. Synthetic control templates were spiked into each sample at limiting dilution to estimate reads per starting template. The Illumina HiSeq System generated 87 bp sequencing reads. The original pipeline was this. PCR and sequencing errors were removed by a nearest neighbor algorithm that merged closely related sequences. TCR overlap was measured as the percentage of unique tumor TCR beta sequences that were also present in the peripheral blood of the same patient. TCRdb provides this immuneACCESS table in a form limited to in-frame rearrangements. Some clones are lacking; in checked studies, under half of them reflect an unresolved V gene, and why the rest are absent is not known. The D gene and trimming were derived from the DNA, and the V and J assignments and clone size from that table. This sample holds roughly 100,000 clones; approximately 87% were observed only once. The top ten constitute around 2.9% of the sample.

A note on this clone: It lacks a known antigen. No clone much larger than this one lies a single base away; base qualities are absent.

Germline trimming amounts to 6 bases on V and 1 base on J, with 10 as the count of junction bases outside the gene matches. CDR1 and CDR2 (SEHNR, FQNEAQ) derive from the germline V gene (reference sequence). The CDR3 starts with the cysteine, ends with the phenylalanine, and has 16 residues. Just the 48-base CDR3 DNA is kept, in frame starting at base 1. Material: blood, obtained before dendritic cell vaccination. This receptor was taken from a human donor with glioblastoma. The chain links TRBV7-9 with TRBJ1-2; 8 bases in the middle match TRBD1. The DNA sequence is TGTGCCAGCAGGCCGGAAATACAGGGGGTTAACTATGGCTACACCTTC. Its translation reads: CASRPEIQGVNYGYTF. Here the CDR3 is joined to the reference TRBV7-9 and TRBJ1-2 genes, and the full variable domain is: DTGVSQNPRHKITKRGQNVTFRCDPISEHNRLYWYRQTLGQGPEFLTYFQNEAQLEKSRLLSDRFSAERPKGSFSTLEIQRTEQGDSAMYLCASRPEIQGVNYGYTFGSGTRLTVV.